Below, one TCR beta chain is given with its context. Its antigen remains unknown. Researchers prepared the TCRbeta library using unique molecular identifiers, the study reports. MiXCR, applied by TCRdb to the PCR reads, yields one record per CDR3 protein. The sample includes about 980,000 distinct CDR3 sequences, roughly 29% seen only once; the top ten take approximately 30%. This entry comes from a study of T-cell reconstitution after alpha-beta-depleted transplantation in children. Study-wide findings and caveats: Surviving recipient T cells and intrathymic progenitors accounted for some patients' high TCRbeta diversity at day 60. Alpha-beta T cells about two months after transplant reportedly derived from several hundred expanded graft clones. T-cell numbers and diversity, one year after transplant, stemmed largely from T cells that were newly produced.

Trimming removed 0 bases from V and 7 bases from J; junction bases left unmatched: 9. The V gene's germline CDR1 is LGHNA and CDR2 YSLEER. The CDR3 is 17 residues long. The rearrangement links TRBV4-3 to TRBJ2-1; TRBD1 matches 10 bases. Sequences were derived from PBMCs, mostly from graft donor cells, sampled 360 days after TCRalphabeta/CD19-depleted stem cell transplant. This sequence originates from a boy under two years old who had a stem cell transplant for SCID, so the T cells may come from the graft donor. CDR3 bases: TGCGCCAGCAGCCAAGATTGGCGGTTGGACAGGGGGAATGAGCAGTTCTTC. Its protein product is CASSQDWRLDRGNEQFF.